The source of this T cell receptor beta chain is a study of identical twins. Only healthy Caucasians were included as donors. TCRdb re-analysed the 5' RACE reads in MiXCR, keeping a single row per CDR3 protein. The sample records approximately 600,000 distinct CDR3 sequences, nearly 10% being singletons. Study-wide points: Abundant cord blood beta clonotypes carried fewer insertions; memory repertoires showed none. Recombination models fit unrelated individuals' TCR alpha sharing but underestimated twins'. Researchers reported excess low generation probability among twin-shared out-of-frame alpha sequences.

Concerning this clonotype: Its cognate antigen is unknown.

The sample also formed part of further work on yellow fever vaccine responses in identical twins.

Sequencing was carried out using PBMCs. The TCR comes from a woman aged 18-35 years in good health.

CDR3 bases: TGTGCCAGCAGTTTCAAAGGGGGGGGCTACGAGCAGTACTTC. Protein sequence: CASSFKGGGYEQYF. The rearrangement links TRBV27 to TRBJ2-7, with a tentative D call TRBD2 (7 bases). The CDR3 consists of 14 residues. V lost 3 bases and J 3 bases, leaving 12 bases between the germline ends. The V gene's germline CDR1 is MNHEY and CDR2 SMNVEV (reference sequence).